This TCR beta chain stems from a study of cytomegalovirus exposure and HLA in healthy donors. Study-wide points: According to the study, around 150 TCR beta chains were cytomegalovirus-associated. Reportedly, cytomegalovirus status was diagnosed with high sensitivity and specificity.

Concerning this clone itself: Its specificity is unknown.

From germline, CDR1 is MNHEY and CDR2 SMNVEV (reference sequence). The trim removed 0 bases at V and 5 bases at J, leaving 5 bases unmatched. The CDR3 runs to 16 residues. Method: immunoSEQ multiplex PCR; TCRdb's copy keeps in-frame clones and lacks some. The sample lists 82,000 or so clones, 85% to 95% occurring once. Among the roughly 120 subjects of the validation cohort, separate from the roughly 730-subject first cohort, were the donors. Sequenced sample: PBMCs. The clonotype was recovered from a man younger than 30 in good health and CMV-seronegative. This chain links TRBV27 with TRBJ2-5; 11 bases align to TRBD1. CDR3 in amino acids: CASSLSGTGGWETQYF. The DNA for the CDR3 is TGTGCCAGCAGTTTATCGGGGACAGGGGGTTGGGAGACCCAGTACTTC.